This TCR beta chain was identified in a study of read filtering for tumor transcriptome and immune sequencing. Study background: Eight or nine patients were R-ISS I, about 16 were R-ISS II, 6 or 7 were R-ISS III. General study findings and limits: IR-seq captured clonotypes deeper and more reliably than RNA-seq.

This library used around 0.4 ug RNA and molecular barcoded adaptors spanning alpha/delta and beta/gamma chains. One entry per CDR3 protein, called by TCRdb with MiXCR from the reads. The repertoire has roughly 46,000 distinct CDR3 sequences, about 12% of them found once; the top ten carry more than 12%. This clonotype turned up a few times. What it binds is not known. This may come from a read error, since a much larger clone is one base off. The CDR3 is 14 amino acids. Germline assignment: CDR1 SNHLY and CDR2 FYNNEI. J lost 8 bases, V lost 8 bases, and 10 bases had no gene match. This TCR was sampled from a donor at least 40 years old with multiple myeloma. This sequence joins TRBV2 and TRBJ2-3, with 10 bases that match TRBD1. The specimen was a population of CD138-negative cells sorted from bone marrow. CDR3 sequence (DNA): TGTGCCAGCCGAGGGGACAGGGGTCCAGGTACGCAGTATTTT. Residues: CASRGDRGPGTQYF.